Listed below are T cell receptor beta chains from one sample, sequenced in a study of T cells in localized non-small cell lung cancer. Some clones are missing from TCRdb's copy, which holds only in-frame ones; the method was immunoSEQ multiplex PCR. The sample gives over 20,000 clones, 85% to 95% of which show up once; over 3.5% is in the top ten. The sample in question was peripheral blood, obtained before any cancer treatment. These receptors were taken from a female donor over 55 with stage II squamous cell lung carcinoma. CDR3s include the opening cysteine and the closing phenylalanine or tryptophan. The order of the fields is V gene, clone size, J gene, D gene, CDR3 protein, CDR3 DNA. The D gene is left open where the match is weak. Clone size is given for some rows only: seen once, a few or many times, or a class if the clone is expanded.

V: TRBV14
size: NA
J: TRBJ1-4
D: TRBD1
CDR3: CASSQERTGGRRGVAKLFF
DNA: TGTGCCAGCAGCCAAGAGCGGACAGGGGGTCGCCGGGGTGTCGCAAAACTGTTTTTT

V: TRBV28
size: once
J: TRBJ2-3
D: NA
CDR3: CASSFHSTTDTQYF
DNA: TGTGCCAGCAGTTTTCACAGCACCACAGATACGCAGTATTTT

V: TRBV18
size: NA
J: TRBJ1-2
D: TRBD1
CDR3: CASSTTGDIGYGYTF
DNA: TGTGCCAGCTCAACCACAGGGGACATAGGCTATGGCTACACCTTC

V: TRBV11-1
size: NA
J: TRBJ2-4
D: NA
CDR3: CASSLLSGGFLAKNIQYF
DNA: TGTGCCAGCAGTCTGTTGTCGGGGGGCTTTCTAGCCAAAAACATTCAGTACTTC

V: TRBV11-2
size: NA
J: TRBJ2-3
D: NA
CDR3: CASSALLGVESDTQYF
DNA: TGTGCCAGCAGCGCGCTCCTCGGGGTCGAATCAGATACGCAGTATTTT

V: TRBV11-1
size: NA
J: TRBJ1-6
D: NA
CDR3: CASSPSVRTVSF
DNA: TGTGCCAGCAGCCCCAGTGTTCGGACGGTATCCTTT

V: TRBV7-9
size: NA
J: TRBJ1-1
D: NA
CDR3: CASSWGGHWEAFF
DNA: TGTGCCAGCAGCTGGGGGGGGCACTGGGAAGCTTTCTTT

V: TRBV7-8
size: NA
J: TRBJ1-2
D: NA
CDR3: CASSLMTARGYGYTF
DNA: TGTGCCAGCAGCTTAATGACAGCACGGGGCTATGGCTACACCTTC

V: TRBV18
size: NA
J: TRBJ2-7
D: NA
CDR3: CASSPQRSGYEQYF
DNA: TGTGCCAGCTCACCACAACGGTCGGGCTACGAGCAGTACTTC

V: TRBV21-1
size: NA
J: TRBJ1-1
D: NA
CDR3: CASSTDRGSWGTEAFF
DNA: TGTGCCAGCAGCACGGACAGGGGCTCCTGGGGGACTGAAGCTTTCTTT

V: TRBV6-6
size: NA
J: TRBJ2-5
D: TRBD2
CDR3: CASSYLRGGLETQYF
DNA: TGTGCCAGCAGTTACTTGCGGGGGGGCCTCGAGACCCAGTACTTC

V: TRBV11-1
size: once
J: TRBJ2-2
D: NA
CDR3: CASSSLPGLLAGELFF
DNA: TGTGCCAGCAGCTCCCTTCCGGGACTGCTCGCCGGGGAGCTGTTTTTT

V: TRBV7-2
size: NA
J: TRBJ2-5
D: NA
CDR3: CASSLGLAQYF
DNA: TGTGCCAGCAGCTTAGGTCTGGCCCAGTACTTC

V: TRBV25-1
size: NA
J: TRBJ1-2
D: NA
CDR3: CASSEGGVHYGYTF
DNA: TGTGCCAGCAGTGAAGGCGGGGTCCACTATGGCTACACCTTC

V: TRBV21-1
size: once
J: TRBJ2-2
D: NA
CDR3: CASSKGKAGELFF
DNA: TGTGCCAGCAGCAAAGGGAAGGCCGGGGAGCTGTTTTTT

V: TRBV5-1
size: NA
J: TRBJ2-2
D: NA
CDR3: CASSSPENTGELFF
DNA: TGCGCCAGCAGCTCGCCGGAAAACACCGGGGAGCTGTTTTTT

V: TRBV5-1
size: NA
J: TRBJ1-1
D: TRBD1
CDR3: CASSTGAATEAFF
DNA: TGCGCCAGCAGCACAGGGGCGGCCACTGAAGCTTTCTTT

V: TRBV27
size: NA
J: TRBJ1-2
D: NA
CDR3: CASSREGKYGYTF
DNA: TGTGCCAGCAGCCGTGAGGGAAAGTATGGCTACACCTTC

V: TRBV5-6
size: NA
J: TRBJ1-1
D: NA
CDR3: CASSRIGMNTEAFF
DNA: TGTGCCAGCAGCCGAATAGGGATGAACACTGAAGCTTTCTTT

V: TRBV6-4
size: NA
J: TRBJ2-3
D: NA
CDR3: CASRKQGPTDTQYF
DNA: TGTGCCAGCAGGAAACAGGGACCCACAGATACGCAGTATTTT

V: TRBV18
size: NA
J: TRBJ1-4
D: NA
CDR3: CASSPWDETRLFF
DNA: TGTGCCAGCTCACCGTGGGACGAAACCAGACTGTTTTTT

V: TRBV5-1
size: few
J: TRBJ2-3
D: TRBD2
CDR3: CASAGLAEGDTQYF
DNA: TGCGCCAGCGCAGGACTAGCAGAAGGAGATACGCAGTATTTT

V: TRBV11-2
size: once
J: TRBJ2-7
D: TRBD1
CDR3: CASSPHRGQGRPYEQYF
DNA: TGTGCCAGCAGCCCCCACCGGGGACAGGGTAGGCCCTACGAGCAGTACTTC

V: TRBV4-3
size: NA
J: TRBJ2-6
D: NA
CDR3: CASSQESVDSGANVLTF
DNA: TGCGCCAGCAGCCAAGAATCGGTGGACTCTGGGGCCAACGTCCTGACTTTC